A selection of T cell receptor beta chains follows, all from one sample in a study of blood T cells in healthy people across ages. TCRdb re-called the 5' RACE reads with MiXCR, one entry per CDR3 protein. The sample records around 580,000 distinct CDR3 sequences, less than 60% being singletons. Input material: blood. These receptors came from a man older than 75 in good health. Both conserved end residues are part of each CDR3. A D gene is named only where the DNA matches it firmly. Clone size, where shown, is once, few, many, or a class for clones that have expanded.

CATSRERGRRETQYF,TGTGCCACCAGCAGAGAGCGGGGGCGCAGGGAGACCCAGTACTTC,-,TRBJ2-5,-,TRBV15
CASSKTSGSSDEQFF,TGTGCCAGCAGCAAGACTAGCGGGAGTAGCGATGAGCAGTTCTTC,TRBD2,TRBJ2-1,few,TRBV4-2
CASSSGTGLYEQFF,TGTGCCAGCAGCTCCGGGACAGGGCTGTATGAGCAGTTCTTC,TRBD1,TRBJ2-1,-,TRBV6-2/TRBV6-3
CASRLWGESYNEQFF,TGTGCCAGCAGGTTGTGGGGGGAGTCCTACAATGAGCAGTTCTTC,-,TRBJ2-1,once,TRBV2
CASSGGDTDTQYF,TGTGCCAGCAGTGGAGGGGACACAGATACGCAGTATTTT,-,TRBJ2-3,-,TRBV6-4
CASTAQGNSNQPQHF,TGTGCCAGCACCGCACAGGGAAACAGCAATCAGCCCCAGCATTTT,-,TRBJ1-5,-,TRBV2
CASSRAGGHQDTQYF,TGTGCCAGCAGCCGAGCGGGGGGGCATCAAGATACGCAGTATTTT,TRBD2,TRBJ2-3,-,TRBV6-2/TRBV6-3
CASSLLGGNEQFF,TGCGCCAGCAGCTTGTTAGGGGGCAATGAGCAGTTCTTC,-,TRBJ2-1,-,TRBV5-1
CASSSQGVNSPLHF,TGTGCCAGCAGCTCGCAGGGGGTGAATTCACCCCTCCACTTT,TRBD1,TRBJ1-6,-,TRBV7-9
CASSLYRGVSTDTQYF,TGTGCCAGCAGCTTATACAGGGGCGTTAGCACAGATACGCAGTATTTT,TRBD1,TRBJ2-3,-,TRBV7-2
CASNPSGQSNTGELFF,TGCGCCAGCAACCCTTCGGGACAGTCGAACACCGGGGAGCTGTTTTTT,TRBD1,TRBJ2-2,-,TRBV5-1
CASSLGSGEPTYEQYF,TGCGCCAGCAGCTTGGGTTCGGGGGAACCCACCTACGAGCAGTACTTC,-,TRBJ2-7,-,TRBV5-1
CASNMGHSNQPQHF,TGTGCCAGCAACATGGGACACTCAAATCAGCCCCAGCATTTT,-,TRBJ1-5,-,TRBV3-1
CASALSGGGQETQYF,TGTGCCAGCGCTCTAAGCGGAGGGGGGCAAGAGACCCAGTACTTC,-,TRBJ2-5,many,TRBV6-6
CASNPGRGAYNEQFF,TGTGCCAGCAACCCAGGTCGTGGCGCCTACAATGAGCAGTTCTTC,-,TRBJ2-1,-,TRBV12-3/TRBV12-4
CASSQRGIYGYTF,TGTGCCAGCAGCCAAAGGGGGATCTATGGCTACACCTTC,-,TRBJ1-2,-,TRBV27
CASSGATIMRVGDTEAFF,TGTGCCAGCAGCGGAGCGACCATAATGAGGGTGGGGGACACTGAAGCTTTCTTT,-,TRBJ1-1,-,TRBV9
CASSQSALTDYGYTF,TGTGCCAGCAGCCAATCCGCTTTAACAGACTATGGCTACACCTTC,-,TRBJ1-2,-,TRBV4-2
CSASWPEGNQPQHF,TGCAGTGCCTCATGGCCCGAGGGCAATCAGCCCCAGCATTTT,-,TRBJ1-5,-,TRBV20-1
CASSLVARDSYEQYF,TGTGCCAGCAGCTTAGTTGCCAGGGACTCCTACGAGCAGTACTTC,-,TRBJ2-7,-,TRBV7-2
CASSVTGSTYEQYF,TGCGCCAGCAGCGTCACAGGGAGTACATACGAGCAGTACTTC,-,TRBJ2-7,-,TRBV5-1
CASRQEADTQYF,TGCGCCAGCAGACAGGAGGCAGATACGCAGTATTTT,-,TRBJ2-3,-,TRBV5-1
CASSAAHEQFF,TGCGCCAGCAGCGCAGCGCATGAGCAGTTCTTC,-,TRBJ2-1,-,TRBV5-1
CSAAEASQETQYF,TGCAGTGCCGCGGAGGCCTCGCAAGAGACCCAGTACTTC,-,TRBJ2-5,-,TRBV29-1
CASSLDGTGPANEQFF,TGTGCCAGCAGCTTAGATGGGACAGGGCCCGCGAATGAGCAGTTCTTC,TRBD1,TRBJ2-1,-,TRBV7-2
CASSPGHGGDTQYF,TGTGCCAGCAGCCCGGGCCACGGGGGAGATACGCAGTATTTT,-,TRBJ2-3,once,TRBV6-4
CASSGNRDRDLTYEQYF,TGTGCCAGCAGCGGAAACCGGGACAGGGATCTGACCTACGAGCAGTACTTC,TRBD1,TRBJ2-7,-,TRBV7-8
CASSQDFRGTEQFF,TGCGCCAGCAGCCAAGATTTCAGGGGCACTGAGCAGTTCTTC,-,TRBJ2-1,few,TRBV4-3
CASSFGEVYGCTF,TGTGCCAGCAGCTTCGGGGAGGTCTATGGCTGCACCTTC,-,TRBJ1-2,-,TRBV7-2
CASSRDGWPQHF,TGTGCCAGCAGTCGGGACGGATGGCCCCAGCATTTT,-,TRBJ1-5,-,TRBV2
CASRTSGGNEQFF,TGTGCCAGCAGAACTAGCGGGGGAAATGAGCAGTTCTTC,TRBD2,TRBJ2-1,many,TRBV6-5
CSARDSRQGDNEQFF,TGCAGTGCTAGAGATAGTAGGCAGGGGGACAATGAGCAGTTCTTC,TRBD1,TRBJ2-1,few,TRBV20-1
CASSSPVLALLGNEQFF,TGTGCCAGCAGCTCACCAGTCCTAGCCTTGTTGGGTAATGAGCAGTTCTTC,-,TRBJ2-1,-,TRBV9
CSAPGEGAGTEAFF,TGCAGTGCCCCTGGTGAGGGGGCCGGCACTGAAGCTTTCTTT,TRBD1,TRBJ1-1,-,TRBV20-1
CAISESEGPRSSPLHF,TGTGCCATCAGTGAGTCCGAGGGACCGAGATCCTCACCCCTCCACTTT,-,TRBJ1-6,few,TRBV10-3
CSARVGSGGRETQYF,TGCAGTGCTAGAGTTGGTAGCGGGGGGCGAGAGACCCAGTACTTC,TRBD2,TRBJ2-5,few,TRBV20-1
CASSYGRSHSYEQYF,TGTGCCAGCAGCTATGGACGGAGCCACTCCTACGAGCAGTACTTC,-,TRBJ2-7,-,TRBV7-2
CASSRRDTEAFF,TGTGCCAGCAGCCGGCGGGACACTGAAGCTTTCTTT,-,TRBJ1-1,few,TRBV7-9
CASSLQPSGRNTDTQYF,TGTGCCAGCAGCCTACAGCCTAGCGGGAGGAACACAGATACGCAGTATTTT,TRBD2,TRBJ2-3,-,TRBV7-6
CASSLTGTRSSPLHF,TGTGCCAGCAGCTTAACCGGGACAAGGTCCTCACCCCTCCACTTT,-,TRBJ1-6,-,TRBV7-2
CASLAGGEQFF,TGTGCCAGCCTCGCCGGGGGTGAGCAGTTCTTC,-,TRBJ2-1,-,TRBV6-2/TRBV6-3
CASSGRASGSYNEQFF,TGTGCCAGCAGTGGGAGGGCCAGCGGATCCTACAATGAGCAGTTCTTC,-,TRBJ2-1,few,TRBV25-1
CASSPKPRPQGEQYF,TGTGCCAGCAGTCCCAAACCCCGCCCCCAGGGCGAGCAGTACTTC,-,TRBJ2-7,few,TRBV27
CSAFPVRGPGNEQYF,TGCAGTGCTTTCCCCGTGCGGGGGCCGGGCAATGAGCAGTACTTC,-,TRBJ2-5,-,TRBV20-1
CASSSGVQPGEQYF,TGCGCCAGCAGCAGCGGGGTCCAGCCCGGTGAGCAGTACTTC,TRBD2,TRBJ2-5,-,TRBV4-3